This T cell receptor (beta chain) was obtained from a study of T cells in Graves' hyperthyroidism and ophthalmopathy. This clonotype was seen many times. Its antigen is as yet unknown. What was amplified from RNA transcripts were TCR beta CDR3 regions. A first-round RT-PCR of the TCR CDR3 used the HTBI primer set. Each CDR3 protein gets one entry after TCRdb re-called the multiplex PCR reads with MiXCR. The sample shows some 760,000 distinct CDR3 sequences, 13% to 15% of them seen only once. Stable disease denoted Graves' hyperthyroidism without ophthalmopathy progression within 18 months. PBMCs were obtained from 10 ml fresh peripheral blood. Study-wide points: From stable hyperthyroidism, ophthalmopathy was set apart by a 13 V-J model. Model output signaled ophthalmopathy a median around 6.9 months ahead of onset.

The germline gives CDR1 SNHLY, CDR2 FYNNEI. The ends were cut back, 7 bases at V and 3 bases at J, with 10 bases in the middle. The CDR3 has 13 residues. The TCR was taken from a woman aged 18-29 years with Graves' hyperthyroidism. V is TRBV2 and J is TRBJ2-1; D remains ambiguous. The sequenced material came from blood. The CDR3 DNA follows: TGTGCCAGCAATTCCAGATACTACAATGAGCAGTTCTTC. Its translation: CASNSRYYNEQFF.